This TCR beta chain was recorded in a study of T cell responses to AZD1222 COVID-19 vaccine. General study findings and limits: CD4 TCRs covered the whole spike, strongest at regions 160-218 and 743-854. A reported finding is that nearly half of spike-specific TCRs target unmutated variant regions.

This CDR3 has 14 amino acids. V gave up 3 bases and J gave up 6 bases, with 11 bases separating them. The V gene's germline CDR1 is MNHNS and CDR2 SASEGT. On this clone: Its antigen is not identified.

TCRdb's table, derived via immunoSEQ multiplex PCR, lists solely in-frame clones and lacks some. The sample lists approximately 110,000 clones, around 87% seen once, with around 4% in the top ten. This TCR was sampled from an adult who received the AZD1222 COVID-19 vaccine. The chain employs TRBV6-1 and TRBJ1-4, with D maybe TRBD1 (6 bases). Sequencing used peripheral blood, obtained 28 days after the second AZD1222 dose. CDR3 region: CASSDQGRDEKLFF. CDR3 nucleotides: TGTGCCAGCAGTGACCAGGGGAGGGATGAAAAACTGTTTTTT.